This T cell receptor beta chain was documented in a study of shared clonotypes between healthy human individuals. The repertoire was sequenced with immunoSEQ multiplex PCR; TCRdb's copy has only in-frame clones and lacks some. The sample lists roughly 2,300,000 clones, about nine tenths occurring once. Comment on this clone: Other DNA sequences in this sample translate to the same CDR3.

Germline V CDR1 and CDR2: SGHTA, FQGTGA. The CDR3 extends over 15 amino acids. Unmatched junction bases numbered 4, after V lost 5 bases and J lost 0 bases. The J gene is TRBJ2-1, the V gene TRBV7-3, with TRBD1 identical over 7 bases. Sequencing was done on a sample of naive CD4+ T cells from PBMCs. Indicated subset: CD45RA+ positively selected. This receptor was obtained from a man younger than 35 in good health. Some clones in this sample may be carry-over from other donors' samples. The CDR3 loop reads CASSGRQGSYNEQFF. For the CDR3, the DNA is TGTGCCAGCAGCGGACGACAGGGCTCCTACAATGAGCAGTTCTTC.